This TCR beta chain is drawn from a study of blood T cell repertoires in COVID-19. The wider study: Italy, Spain and the United States were the sources of the convalescent and acute COVID-19 samples. T cells, B-cell-depleted T cells, or PBMCs supplied cDNA or gDNA.

This clone was seen once. Germline lookup yields CDR1 SGHTA and CDR2 FQGNSA. J was trimmed by 6 bases and V by 2 bases; bases with no gene match: 4. This CDR3 has 15 amino acids. Under the authors' procedure: Quantification of nucleated cells was approximated via reference gene primer amplification. Sequencing used immunoSEQ multiplex PCR; TCRdb keeps in-frame clones, though not all of them. D and trimming come from the DNA, and the V and J calls and clone size come from that table. The sample contains 130,000 to 150,000 clones, just under 90% of which appear only once. The TCR comes from a woman in her forties with acute or convalescent COVID-19. This chain uses TRBV7-2 with TRBJ2-1, with 10 bases matching TRBD2. Material: peripheral blood. CDR3 amino acids: CASSLSGGASNEQFF. In DNA, the CDR3 is TGTGCCAGCAGCTTAAGCGGGGGGGCCTCCAATGAGCAGTTCTTC.